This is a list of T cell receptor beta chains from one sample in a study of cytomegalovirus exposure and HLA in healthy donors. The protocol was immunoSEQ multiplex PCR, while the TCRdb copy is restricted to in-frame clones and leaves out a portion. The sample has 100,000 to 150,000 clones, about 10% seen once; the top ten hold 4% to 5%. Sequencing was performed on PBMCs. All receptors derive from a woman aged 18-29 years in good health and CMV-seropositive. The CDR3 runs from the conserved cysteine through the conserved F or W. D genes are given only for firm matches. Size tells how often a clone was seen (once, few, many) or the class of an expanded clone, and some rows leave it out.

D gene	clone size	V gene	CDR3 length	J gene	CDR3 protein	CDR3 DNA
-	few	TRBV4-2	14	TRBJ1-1	CASSPTAMNTEAFF	TGTGCTAGCAGCCCCACCGCTATGAACACTGAAGCTTTCTTT
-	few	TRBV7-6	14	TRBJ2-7	CASSPPNRGYEQYF	TGTGCCAGCAGCCCCCCAAATAGAGGGTACGAGCAGTACTTC
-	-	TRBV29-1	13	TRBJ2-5	CSVDYTGQETQYF	TGCAGCGTTGATTACACAGGCCAAGAGACCCAGTACTTC
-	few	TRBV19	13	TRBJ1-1	CASSIRGNTEAFF	TGTGCCAGTAGTATTCGAGGGAACACTGAAGCTTTCTTT
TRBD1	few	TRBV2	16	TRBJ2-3	CASNTRQGASTDTQYF	TGTGCCAGCAATACCCGACAGGGGGCGAGCACAGATACGCAGTATTTT
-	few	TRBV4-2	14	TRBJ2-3	CASSQDRRGDTQYF	TGTGCCAGCAGCCAAGATCGTCGAGGAGATACGCAGTATTTT
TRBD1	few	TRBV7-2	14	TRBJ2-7	CASSLPGTGNEQYF	TGTGCCAGCAGCTTACCTGGGACAGGGAACGAGCAGTACTTC
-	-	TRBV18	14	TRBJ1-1	CASSIGGKDTEAFF	TGTGCCAGCTCAATTGGAGGGAAGGACACTGAAGCTTTCTTT
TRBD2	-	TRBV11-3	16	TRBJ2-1	CASSWGFRTSRNEQFF	TGTGCCAGCAGCTGGGGATTCAGGACTAGCCGCAATGAGCAGTTCTTC
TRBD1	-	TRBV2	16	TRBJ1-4	CASSWGQAENNEKLFF	TGTGCCAGCAGTTGGGGACAGGCTGAAAATAATGAAAAACTGTTTTTT
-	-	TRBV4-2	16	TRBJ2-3	CASSLQTRLGGDTQYF	TGTGCCAGCAGCCTTCAGACCCGCTTGGGCGGGGATACGCAGTATTTT
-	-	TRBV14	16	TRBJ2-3	CASSPARSLSTDTQYF	TGTGCCAGCAGCCCAGCGAGGAGCCTTAGCACAGATACGCAGTATTTT
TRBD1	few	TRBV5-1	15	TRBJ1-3	CASSQTGDSGNTIYF	TGCGCCAGCAGCCAGACAGGGGACTCTGGAAACACCATATATTTT
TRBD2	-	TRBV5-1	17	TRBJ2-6	CASSLTSGSSGANVLTF	TGCGCCAGCAGCTTGACTAGCGGGAGCTCTGGGGCCAACGTCCTGACTTTC
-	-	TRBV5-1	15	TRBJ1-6	CASSSDSSYNSPLHF	TGCGCCAGCAGCTCAGACAGCTCCTATAATTCACCCCTCCACTTT
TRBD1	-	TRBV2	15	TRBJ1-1	CASSGTGRPVREAFF	TGTGCCAGCTCAGGGACAGGGCGTCCGGTGCGTGAAGCTTTCTTT
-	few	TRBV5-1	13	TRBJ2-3	CASSGQITDTQYF	TGCGCCAGCAGTGGCCAGATCACAGATACGCAGTATTTT
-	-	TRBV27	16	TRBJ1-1	CASSSIPWRANTEAFF	TGTGCCAGCAGTTCAATTCCATGGAGGGCGAACACTGAAGCTTTCTTT
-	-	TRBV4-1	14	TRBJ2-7	CASSQGDKPYEQYF	TGCGCCAGCAGCCAAGGGGACAAACCATACGAGCAGTACTTC
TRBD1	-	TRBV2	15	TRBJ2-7	CAATGQGAHAYEQYF	TGTGCCGCGACCGGACAGGGTGCCCACGCCTACGAGCAGTACTTC
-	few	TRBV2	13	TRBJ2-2	CASQQSMAGELFF	TGTGCCAGCCAACAGAGTATGGCCGGGGAGCTGTTTTTT